This T cell receptor (beta chain) was identified during a study of cytomegalovirus exposure and HLA in healthy donors. Study overall: The study placed 70% to 85% of its 350 to 400 genotyped donors in the Caucasian-associated ancestry cluster. The study's findings and limits: Indistinguishable V segments, including TRBV6-2 and TRBV6-3, were excluded. The study had only CMV serostatus as immune exposure information. TCR beta sequences reportedly predicted most subjects' HLA-A and HLA-B alleles accurately.

With 60 Vbeta and 13 Jbeta primers, the PCR was carried out. The method was immunoSEQ multiplex PCR; TCRdb's version includes in-frame clones alone and lacks a portion of them. This sample has about 240,000 clones, with about 80% found just once. To note about this clone: The antigen remains undetermined.

V lost 5 bases, J lost 4 bases, and 7 bases stayed unmatched. Germline-derived CDR1 and CDR2 are SNHLY and FYNNEI. The CDR3 has 15 amino acids. The chain carries TRBV2 and TRBJ2-3; 9 bases match TRBD1. The sample was PBMCs. This TCR was sampled from an older woman in good health and CMV-seropositive. CDR3 loop: CASSTGQGSADTQYF. The CDR3 nucleotides are TGTGCCAGCAGTACGGGACAGGGCAGTGCAGATACGCAGTATTTT.